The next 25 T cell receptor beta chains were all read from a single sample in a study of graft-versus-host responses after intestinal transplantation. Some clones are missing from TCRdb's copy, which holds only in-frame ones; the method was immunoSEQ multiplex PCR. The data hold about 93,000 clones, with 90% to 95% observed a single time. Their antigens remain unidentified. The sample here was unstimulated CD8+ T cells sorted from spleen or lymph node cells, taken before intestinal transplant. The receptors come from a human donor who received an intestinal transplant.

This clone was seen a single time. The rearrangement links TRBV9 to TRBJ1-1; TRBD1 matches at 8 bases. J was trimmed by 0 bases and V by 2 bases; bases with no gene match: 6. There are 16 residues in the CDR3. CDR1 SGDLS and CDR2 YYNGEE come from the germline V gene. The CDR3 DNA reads TGTGCCAGCAGCGTGGACAGGGAAACTATGAACACTGAAGCTTTCTTT. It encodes CASSVDRETMNTEAFF.

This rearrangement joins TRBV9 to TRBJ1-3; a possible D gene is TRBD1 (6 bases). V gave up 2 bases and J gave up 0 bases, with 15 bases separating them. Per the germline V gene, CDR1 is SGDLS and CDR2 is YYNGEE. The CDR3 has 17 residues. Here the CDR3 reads CASSVGGGSYSGNTIYF. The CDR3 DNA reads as TGTGCCAGCAGCGTGGGGGGGGGCTCCTACTCTGGAAACACCATATATTTT.

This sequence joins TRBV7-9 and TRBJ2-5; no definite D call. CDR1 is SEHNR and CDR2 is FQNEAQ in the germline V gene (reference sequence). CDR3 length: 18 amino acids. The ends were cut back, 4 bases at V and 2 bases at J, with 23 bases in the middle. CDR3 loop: CASSSADRVYLRQETQYF. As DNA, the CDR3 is TGTGCCAGCAGCTCGGCTGACCGGGTTTATCTTAGGCAAGAGACCCAGTACTTC.

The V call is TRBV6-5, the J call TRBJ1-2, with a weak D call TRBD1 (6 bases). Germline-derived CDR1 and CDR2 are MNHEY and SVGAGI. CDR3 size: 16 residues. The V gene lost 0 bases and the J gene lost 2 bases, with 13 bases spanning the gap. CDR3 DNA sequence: TGTGCCAGCAGTTACTCGAAACAGGGTATAAACTATGGCTACACCTTC. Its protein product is CASSYSKQGINYGYTF.

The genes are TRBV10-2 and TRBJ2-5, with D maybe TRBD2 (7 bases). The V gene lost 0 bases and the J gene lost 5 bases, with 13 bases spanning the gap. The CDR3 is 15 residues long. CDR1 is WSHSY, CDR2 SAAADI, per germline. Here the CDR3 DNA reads TGCGCCAGCAGTGAGTCCCGGGGGGCAGGGGAGACCCAGTACTTC. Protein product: CASSESRGAGETQYF.

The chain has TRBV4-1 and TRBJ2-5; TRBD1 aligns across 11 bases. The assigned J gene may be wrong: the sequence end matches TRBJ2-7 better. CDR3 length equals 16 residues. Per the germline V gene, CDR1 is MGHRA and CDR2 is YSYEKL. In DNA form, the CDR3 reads TGCGCCAGCAGCCAAGCCGGGACAGGGGGCTCCTACGAGCAGTACTTC. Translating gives CASSQAGTGGSYEQYF.

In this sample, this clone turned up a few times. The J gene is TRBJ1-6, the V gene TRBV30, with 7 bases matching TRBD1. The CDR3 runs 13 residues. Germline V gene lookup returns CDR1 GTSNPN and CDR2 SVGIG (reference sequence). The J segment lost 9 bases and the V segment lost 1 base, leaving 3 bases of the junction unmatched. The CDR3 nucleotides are TGTGCCTGGAGTGGACAGGGTGGTTCACCCCTCCACTTT. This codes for CAWSGQGGSPLHF.

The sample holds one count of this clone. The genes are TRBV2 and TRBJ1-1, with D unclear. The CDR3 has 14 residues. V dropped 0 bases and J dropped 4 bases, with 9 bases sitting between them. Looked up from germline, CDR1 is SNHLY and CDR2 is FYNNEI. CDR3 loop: CASSEALGSTEAFF. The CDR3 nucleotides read TGTGCCAGCAGTGAAGCGTTAGGGAGCACTGAAGCTTTCTTT.

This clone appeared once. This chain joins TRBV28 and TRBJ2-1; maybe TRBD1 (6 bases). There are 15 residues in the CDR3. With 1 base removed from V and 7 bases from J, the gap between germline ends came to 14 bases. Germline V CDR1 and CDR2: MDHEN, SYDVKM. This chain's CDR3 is CASSLFGGGLNEQFF. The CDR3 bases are TGTGCCAGCAGTTTATTTGGGGGCGGGTTGAATGAGCAGTTCTTC.

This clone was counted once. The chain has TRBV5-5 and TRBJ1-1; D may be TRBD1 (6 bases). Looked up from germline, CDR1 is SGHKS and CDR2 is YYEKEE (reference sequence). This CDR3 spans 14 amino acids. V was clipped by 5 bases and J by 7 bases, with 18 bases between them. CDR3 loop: CASSHWTDQFEAFF. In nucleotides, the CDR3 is TGTGCCAGCAGTCATTGGACAGACCAGTTTGAAGCTTTCTTT.

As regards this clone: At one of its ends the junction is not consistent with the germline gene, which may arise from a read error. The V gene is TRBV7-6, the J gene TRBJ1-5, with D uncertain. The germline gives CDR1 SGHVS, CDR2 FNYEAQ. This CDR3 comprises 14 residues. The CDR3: CASSLAVRGQPQHF. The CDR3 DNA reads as TGTGCCAGCAGTTTAGCAGTAAGAGGTCAGCCCCAGCATTTT.

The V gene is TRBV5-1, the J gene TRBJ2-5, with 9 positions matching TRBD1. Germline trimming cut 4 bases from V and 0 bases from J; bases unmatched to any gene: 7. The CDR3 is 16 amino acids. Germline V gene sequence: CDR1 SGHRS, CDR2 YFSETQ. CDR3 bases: TGCGCCAGCAGCCCGGGGGGACAGGGTCACCAAGAGACCCAGTACTTC. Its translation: CASSPGGQGHQETQYF.

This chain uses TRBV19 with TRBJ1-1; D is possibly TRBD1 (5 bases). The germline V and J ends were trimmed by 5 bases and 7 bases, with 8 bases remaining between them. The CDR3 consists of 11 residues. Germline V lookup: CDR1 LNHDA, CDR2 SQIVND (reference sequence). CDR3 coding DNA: TGTGCCAGTAGTCCAGGGATTGAAGCTTTCTTT. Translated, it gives CASSPGIEAFF.

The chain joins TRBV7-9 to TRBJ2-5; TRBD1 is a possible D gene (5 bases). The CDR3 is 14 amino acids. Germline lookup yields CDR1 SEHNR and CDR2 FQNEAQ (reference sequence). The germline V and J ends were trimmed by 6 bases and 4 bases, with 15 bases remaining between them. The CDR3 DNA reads TGTGCCAGCAGTCCGACCCAGGGCCCAGAGACCCAGTACTTC. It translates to CASSPTQGPETQYF. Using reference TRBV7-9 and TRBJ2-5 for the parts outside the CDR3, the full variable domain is DTGVSQNPRHKITKRGQNVTFRCDPISEHNRLYWYRQTLGQGPEFLTYFQNEAQLEKSRLLSDRFSAERPKGSFSTLEIQRTEQGDSAMYLCASSPTQGPETQYFGPGTRLLVL.

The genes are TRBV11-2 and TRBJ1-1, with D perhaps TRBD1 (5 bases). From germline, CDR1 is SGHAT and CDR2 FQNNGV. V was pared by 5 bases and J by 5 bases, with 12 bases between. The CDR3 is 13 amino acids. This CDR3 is CASSPGGETEAFF. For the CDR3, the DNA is TGTGCCAGCAGCCCTGGGGGGGAGACTGAAGCTTTCTTT.

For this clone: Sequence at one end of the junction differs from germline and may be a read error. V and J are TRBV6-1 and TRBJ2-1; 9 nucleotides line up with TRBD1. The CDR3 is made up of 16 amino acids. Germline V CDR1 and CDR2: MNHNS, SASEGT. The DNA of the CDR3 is TGTGCCAGCAGCGAAGTCGGGACAGGGTCTGACAATGAGCAGTTCTTC. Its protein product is CASSEVGTGSDNEQFF.

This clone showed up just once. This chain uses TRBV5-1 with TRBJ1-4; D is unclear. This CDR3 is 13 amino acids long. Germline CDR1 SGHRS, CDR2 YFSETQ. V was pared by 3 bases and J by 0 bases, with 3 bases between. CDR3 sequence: CASSSATNEKLFF. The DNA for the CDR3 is TGCGCCAGCAGCTCAGCAACTAATGAAAAACTGTTTTTT.

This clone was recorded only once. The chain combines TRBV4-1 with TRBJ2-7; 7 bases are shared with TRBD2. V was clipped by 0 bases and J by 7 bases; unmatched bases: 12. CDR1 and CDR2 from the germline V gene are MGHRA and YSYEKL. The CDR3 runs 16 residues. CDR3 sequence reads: CASSQDAAGEWEEQYF. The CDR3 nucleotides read TGCGCCAGCAGCCAAGATGCGGCGGGAGAGTGGGAGGAGCAGTACTTC.

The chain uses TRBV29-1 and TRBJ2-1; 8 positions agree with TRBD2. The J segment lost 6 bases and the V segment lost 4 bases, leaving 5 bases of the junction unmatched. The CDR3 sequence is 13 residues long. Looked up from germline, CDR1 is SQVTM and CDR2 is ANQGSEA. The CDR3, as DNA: TGCAGCGTTGGAAGCGGGGGTGGCAATGAGCAGTTCTTC. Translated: CSVGSGGGNEQFF.

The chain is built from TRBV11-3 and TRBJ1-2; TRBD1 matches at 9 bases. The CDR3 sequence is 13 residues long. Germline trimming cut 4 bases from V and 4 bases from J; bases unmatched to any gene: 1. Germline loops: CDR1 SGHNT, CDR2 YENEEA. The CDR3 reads CASSSTGGYGYTF. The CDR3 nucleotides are TGTGCCAGCAGCTCGACAGGGGGCTATGGCTACACCTTC. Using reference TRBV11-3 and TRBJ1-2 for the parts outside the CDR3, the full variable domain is EAGVVQSPRYKIIEKKQPVAFWCNPISGHNTLYWYLQNLGQGPELLIRYENEEAVDDSQLPKDRFSAERLKGVDSTLKIQPAELGDSAVYLCASSSTGGYGYTFGSGTRLTVV.

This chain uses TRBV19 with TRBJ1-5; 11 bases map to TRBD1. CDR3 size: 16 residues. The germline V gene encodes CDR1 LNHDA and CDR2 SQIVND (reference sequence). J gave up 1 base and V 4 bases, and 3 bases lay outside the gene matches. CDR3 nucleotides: TGTGCCAGTAGTACTCGGGACAGGGGGAGCAATCAGCCCCAGCATTTT. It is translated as CASSTRDRGSNQPQHF.

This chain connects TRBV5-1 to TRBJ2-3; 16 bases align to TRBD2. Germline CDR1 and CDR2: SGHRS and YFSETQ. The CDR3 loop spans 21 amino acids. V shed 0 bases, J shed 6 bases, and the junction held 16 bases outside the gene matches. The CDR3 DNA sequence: TGCGCCAGCAGCTTGGAGCTACAGGGGACTAGCGGGAGGGCGGTTTTGGATACGCAGTATTTT. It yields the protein CASSLELQGTSGRAVLDTQYF.

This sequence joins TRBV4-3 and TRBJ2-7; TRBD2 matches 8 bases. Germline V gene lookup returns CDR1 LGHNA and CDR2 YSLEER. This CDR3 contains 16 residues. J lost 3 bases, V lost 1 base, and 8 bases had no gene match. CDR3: CASSQGGGLGDYEQYF. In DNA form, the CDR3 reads TGCGCCAGCAGCCAAGGGGGGGGACTAGGGGACTACGAGCAGTACTTC.

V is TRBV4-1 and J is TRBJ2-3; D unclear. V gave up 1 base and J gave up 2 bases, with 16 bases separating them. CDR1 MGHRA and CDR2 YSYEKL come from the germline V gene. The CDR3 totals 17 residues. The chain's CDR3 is CASSQVGKQELTDTQYF. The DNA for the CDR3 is TGCGCCAGCAGCCAAGTCGGTAAGCAGGAACTCACAGATACGCAGTATTTT.

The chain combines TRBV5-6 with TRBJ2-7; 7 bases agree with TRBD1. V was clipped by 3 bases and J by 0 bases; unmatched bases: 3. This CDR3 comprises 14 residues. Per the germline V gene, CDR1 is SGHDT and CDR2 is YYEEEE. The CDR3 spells CASSYTGVSYEQYF. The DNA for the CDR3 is TGTGCCAGCAGCTACACAGGGGTCTCCTACGAGCAGTACTTC.